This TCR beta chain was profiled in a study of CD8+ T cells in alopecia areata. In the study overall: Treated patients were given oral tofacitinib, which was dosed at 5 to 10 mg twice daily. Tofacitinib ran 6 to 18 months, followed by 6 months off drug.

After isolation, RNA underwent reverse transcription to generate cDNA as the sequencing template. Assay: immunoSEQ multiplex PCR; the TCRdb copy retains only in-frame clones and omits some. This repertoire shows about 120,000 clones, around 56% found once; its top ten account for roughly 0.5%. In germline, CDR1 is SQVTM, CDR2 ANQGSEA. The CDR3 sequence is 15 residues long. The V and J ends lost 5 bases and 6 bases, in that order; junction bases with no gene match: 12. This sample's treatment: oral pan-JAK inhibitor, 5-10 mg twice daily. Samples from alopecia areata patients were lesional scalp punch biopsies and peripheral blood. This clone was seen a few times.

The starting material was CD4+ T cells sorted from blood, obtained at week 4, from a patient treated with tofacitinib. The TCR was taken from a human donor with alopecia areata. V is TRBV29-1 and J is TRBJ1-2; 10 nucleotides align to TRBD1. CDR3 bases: TGCAGCGTTTTCGCCCCCGGGACAGGGGTCCATGGCTACACCTTC. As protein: CSVFAPGTGVHGYTF.